The clone carrying this T cell receptor beta chain appeared many times. As yet, its antigen is unknown. In building TCR beta libraries, iRepertoire HTBI primers were used together with Arm-PCR of CDR3 regions. TCRdb passed the multiplex PCR reads through MiXCR, listing each CDR3 protein once. Of 350,000 to 450,000 distinct CDR3 sequences listed, about 23% are singletons. Time point defined: persistent/refractory GD, antithyroid drugs over 5 years with positive TRAb. The TCR library was made from RNA that had been extracted from PBMCs in TRIzol. Germline-derived CDR1 and CDR2 are SGDLS and YYNGEE. This CDR3 is 14 amino acids long. V was pared by 3 bases and J by 12 bases, with 18 bases between. These data come from a study of regulatory T cells in long-lasting Graves disease. General observations from the study: Among samples with persistent disease, TRBV28, TRBJ1-2 and TRBJ2-5 were favored.

The rearrangement uses TRBV9 and TRBJ1-4; D possibly corresponds to TRBD1 (6 bases). This sample comprised peripheral blood mononuclear cells (PBMCs), obtained when the disease was refractory, from a patient treated with antithyroid drugs. The source is a woman in her 40s with Graves disease. This chain's CDR3 is CASSAGTDRTELFF. For the CDR3, the DNA is TGTGCCAGCAGCGCCGGGACGGACAGAACGGAACTGTTTTTT.